This TCR beta chain came from a study of CD8 T cells in Susac syndrome. A quantity of about 0.45 to 1 ug RNA underwent reverse transcription using random hexamers. immunoSEQ multiplex PCR amplified TCR beta CDR3 across 54 Vbeta, 13 Jbeta. TCRdb passed the immunoSEQ multiplex PCR reads through MiXCR, listing each CDR3 protein once. The sample yields about 180,000 distinct CDR3 sequences, approximately 94% seen once. This CDR3 is built from 13 residues. J was trimmed by 13 bases and V by 7 bases; bases with no gene match: 12. Germline V lookup: CDR1 SGDLS, CDR2 YYNGEE. This TCR derives from a human donor with Susac syndrome. The sequencing input was CD4+ T cells from PBMCs. The chain employs TRBV9 and TRBJ2-1, with 9 positions matching TRBD2. CDR3 DNA: TGTGCCAGCGGTAAAGTTTTTAGCGGGGGCCAGTTCTTC. Amino acids: CASGKVFSGGQFF.